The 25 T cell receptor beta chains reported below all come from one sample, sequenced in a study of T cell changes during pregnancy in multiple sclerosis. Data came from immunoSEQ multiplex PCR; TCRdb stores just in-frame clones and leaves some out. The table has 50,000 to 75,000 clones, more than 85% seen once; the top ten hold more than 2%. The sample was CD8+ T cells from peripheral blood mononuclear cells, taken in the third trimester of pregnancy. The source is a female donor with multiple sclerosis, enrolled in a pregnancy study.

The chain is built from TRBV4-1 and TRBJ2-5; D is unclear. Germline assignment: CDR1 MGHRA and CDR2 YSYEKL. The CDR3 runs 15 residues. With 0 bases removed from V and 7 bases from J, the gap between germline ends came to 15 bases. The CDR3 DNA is TGCGCCAGCAGCCAAGATCTAAGCGTAGGCGGGACCCAGTACTTC. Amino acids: CASSQDLSVGGTQYF.

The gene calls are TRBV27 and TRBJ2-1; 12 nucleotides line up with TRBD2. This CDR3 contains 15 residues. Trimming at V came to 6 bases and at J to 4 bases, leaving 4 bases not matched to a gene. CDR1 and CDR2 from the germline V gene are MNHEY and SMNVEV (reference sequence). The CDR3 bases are TGTGCCAGCAGCGATCTAGCGGGAGGGTACAATGAGCAGTTCTTC. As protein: CASSDLAGGYNEQFF.

CDR3 residues: CASSPPTASTDTQYF. The CDR3 DNA reads TGTGCCAGCAGTCCCCCGACAGCTAGCACAGATACGCAGTATTTT. This chain joins TRBV28 and TRBJ2-3, with D perhaps matching TRBD1 (5 bases). This CDR3 has 15 amino acids. Germline CDR1 reads MDHEN; CDR2 reads SYDVKM. Trimming removed 5 bases from V and 0 bases from J, with 12 bases in between.

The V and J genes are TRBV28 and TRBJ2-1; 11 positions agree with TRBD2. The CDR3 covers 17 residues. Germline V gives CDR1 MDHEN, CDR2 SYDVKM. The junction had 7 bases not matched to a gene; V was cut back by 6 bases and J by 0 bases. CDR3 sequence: CASSPGLAGLSYNEQFF. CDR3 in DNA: TGTGCCAGCAGCCCAGGACTAGCGGGTCTCTCCTACAATGAGCAGTTCTTC.

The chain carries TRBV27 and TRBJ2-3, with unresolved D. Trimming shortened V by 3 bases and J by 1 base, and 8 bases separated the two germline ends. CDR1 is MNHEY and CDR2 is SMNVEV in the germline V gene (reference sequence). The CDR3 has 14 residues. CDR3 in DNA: TGTGCCAGCAGTTTTTGGCAGGGCACAGATACGCAGTATTTT. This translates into CASSFWQGTDTQYF.

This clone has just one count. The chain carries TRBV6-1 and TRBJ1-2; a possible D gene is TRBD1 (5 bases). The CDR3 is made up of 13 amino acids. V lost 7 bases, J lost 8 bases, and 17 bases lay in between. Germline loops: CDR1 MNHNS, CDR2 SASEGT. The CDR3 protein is CASNEQGPLGYTF. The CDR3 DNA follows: TGTGCCAGCAATGAGCAGGGCCCCCTGGGCTACACCTTC.

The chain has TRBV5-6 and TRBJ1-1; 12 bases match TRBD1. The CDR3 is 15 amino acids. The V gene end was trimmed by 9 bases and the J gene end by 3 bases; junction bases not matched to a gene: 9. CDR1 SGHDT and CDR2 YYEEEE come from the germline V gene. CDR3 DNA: TGTGCCAACCCGGGACAGGGGGCGAGGGACACTGAAGCTTTCTTT. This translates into CANPGQGARDTEAFF.

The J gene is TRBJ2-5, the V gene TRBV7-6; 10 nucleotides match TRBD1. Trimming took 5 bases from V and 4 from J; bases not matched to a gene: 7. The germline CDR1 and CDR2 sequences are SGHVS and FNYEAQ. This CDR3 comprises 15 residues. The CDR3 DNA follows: TGTGCCAGCAGCCGGATCAGGACAGGGGGAGAGACCCAGTACTTC. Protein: CASSRIRTGGETQYF.

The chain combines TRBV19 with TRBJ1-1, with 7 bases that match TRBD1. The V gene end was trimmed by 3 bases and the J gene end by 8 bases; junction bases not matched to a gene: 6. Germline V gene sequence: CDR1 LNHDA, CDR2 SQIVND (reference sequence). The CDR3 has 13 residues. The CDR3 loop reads CASSMGQLLEAFF. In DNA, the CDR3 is TGTGCCAGTAGTATGGGACAGCTCCTGGAAGCTTTCTTT.

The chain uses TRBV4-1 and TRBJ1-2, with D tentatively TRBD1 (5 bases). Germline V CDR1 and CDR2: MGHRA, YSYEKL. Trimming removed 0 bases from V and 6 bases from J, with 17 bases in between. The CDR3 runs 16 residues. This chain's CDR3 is CASSQDMLQGRNGYTF. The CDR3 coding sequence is TGCGCCAGCAGCCAAGATATGCTCCAGGGTAGGAATGGCTACACCTTC.

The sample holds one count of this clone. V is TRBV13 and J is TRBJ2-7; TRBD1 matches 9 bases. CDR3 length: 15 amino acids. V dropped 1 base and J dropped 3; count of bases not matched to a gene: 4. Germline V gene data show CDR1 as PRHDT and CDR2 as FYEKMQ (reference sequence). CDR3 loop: CASSLVGQGYYEQYF. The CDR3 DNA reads TGTGCCAGCAGCTTAGTGGGACAGGGTTACTACGAGCAGTACTTC.

This chain's CDR3 is CASSLSWAGGYNEQFF. CDR3 nucleotides: TGTGCCAGCAGTTTATCGTGGGCGGGAGGGTACAATGAGCAGTTCTTC. The chain has TRBV27 and TRBJ2-1, with 9 bases that match TRBD2. V lost 0 bases, J lost 4 bases, and 4 bases stayed unmatched. This CDR3 is built from 16 residues. The germline gives CDR1 MNHEY, CDR2 SMNVEV (reference sequence).

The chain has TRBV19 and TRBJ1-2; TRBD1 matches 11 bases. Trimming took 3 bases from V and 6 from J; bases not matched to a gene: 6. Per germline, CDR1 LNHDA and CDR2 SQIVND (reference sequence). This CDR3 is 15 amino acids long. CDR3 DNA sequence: TGTGCCAGTAGTATGTCGGACAGGGGGCCGGATGGCTACACCTTC. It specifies CASSMSDRGPDGYTF.

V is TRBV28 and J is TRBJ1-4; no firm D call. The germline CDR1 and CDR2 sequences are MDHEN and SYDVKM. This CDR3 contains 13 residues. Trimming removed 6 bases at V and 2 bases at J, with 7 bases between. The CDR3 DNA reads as TGTGCCAGCAGGGTAGCCACTAATGAAAAACTGTTTTTT. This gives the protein CASRVATNEKLFF.

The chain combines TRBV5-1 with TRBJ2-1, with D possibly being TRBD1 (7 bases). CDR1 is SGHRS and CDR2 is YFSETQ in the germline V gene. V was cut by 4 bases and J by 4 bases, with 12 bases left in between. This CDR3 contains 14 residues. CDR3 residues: CASSPGGRYNEQFF. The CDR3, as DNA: TGCGCCAGCAGCCCAGGGGGGCGTTACAATGAGCAGTTCTTC.

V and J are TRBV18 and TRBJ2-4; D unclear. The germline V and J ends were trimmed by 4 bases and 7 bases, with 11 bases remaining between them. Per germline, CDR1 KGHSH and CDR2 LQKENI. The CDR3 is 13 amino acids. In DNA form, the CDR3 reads TGTGCCAGCTCACTAGCCGGGTCCAACATTCAGTACTTC. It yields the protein CASSLAGSNIQYF.

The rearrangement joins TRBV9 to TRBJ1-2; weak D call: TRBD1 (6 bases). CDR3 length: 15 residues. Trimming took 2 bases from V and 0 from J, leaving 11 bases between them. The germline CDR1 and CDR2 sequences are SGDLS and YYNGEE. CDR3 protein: CASSVGQSSNYGYTF. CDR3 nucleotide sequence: TGTGCCAGCAGCGTCGGACAGTCCTCTAACTATGGCTACACCTTC.

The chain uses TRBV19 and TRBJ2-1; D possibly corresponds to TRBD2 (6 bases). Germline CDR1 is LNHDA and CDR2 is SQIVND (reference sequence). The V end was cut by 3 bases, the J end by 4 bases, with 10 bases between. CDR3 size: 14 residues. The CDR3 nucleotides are TGTGCCAGTAGTATCTGGGACTCTTACAATGAGCAGTTCTTC. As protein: CASSIWDSYNEQFF.

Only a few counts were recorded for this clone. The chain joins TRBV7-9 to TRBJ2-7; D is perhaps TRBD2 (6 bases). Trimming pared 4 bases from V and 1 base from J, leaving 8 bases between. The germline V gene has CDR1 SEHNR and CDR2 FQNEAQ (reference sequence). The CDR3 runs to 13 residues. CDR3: CASSSRESYEQYF. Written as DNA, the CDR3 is TGTGCCAGCAGCTCGCGGGAATCCTACGAGCAGTACTTC.

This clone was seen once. The CDR3 DNA reads TGCGCCAGCAGCTTGAGAGGGGGGGGAAGTGAAGCTTTCTTT. The encoded protein is CASSLRGGGSEAFF. The chain is built from TRBV5-1 and TRBJ1-1, with D perhaps TRBD1 (6 bases). Germline V CDR1 and CDR2: SGHRS, YFSETQ. The CDR3 has 14 amino acids. V shed 1 base and J shed 7 bases, with 14 bases lying between them.

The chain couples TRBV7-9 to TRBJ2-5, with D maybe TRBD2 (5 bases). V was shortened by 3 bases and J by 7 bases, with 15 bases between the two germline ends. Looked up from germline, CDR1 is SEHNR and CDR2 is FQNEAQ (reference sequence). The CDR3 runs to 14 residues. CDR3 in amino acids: CASSFEAGEGTQYF. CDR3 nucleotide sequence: TGTGCCAGCAGCTTTGAAGCCGGAGAGGGGACCCAGTACTTC.

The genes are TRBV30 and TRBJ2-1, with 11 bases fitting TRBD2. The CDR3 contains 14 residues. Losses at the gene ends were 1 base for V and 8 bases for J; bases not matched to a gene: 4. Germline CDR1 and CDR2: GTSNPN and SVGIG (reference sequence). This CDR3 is CAWSGLAGLDEQFF. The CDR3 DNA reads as TGTGCCTGGAGTGGACTAGCGGGACTCGATGAGCAGTTCTTC.

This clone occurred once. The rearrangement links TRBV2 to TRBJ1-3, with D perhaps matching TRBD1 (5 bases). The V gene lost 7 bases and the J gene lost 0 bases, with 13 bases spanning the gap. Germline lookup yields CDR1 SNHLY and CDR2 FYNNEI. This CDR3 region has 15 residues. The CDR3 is CASILTVPSGNTIYF. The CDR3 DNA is TGTGCCAGCATTCTGACAGTGCCCTCTGGAAACACCATATATTTT.

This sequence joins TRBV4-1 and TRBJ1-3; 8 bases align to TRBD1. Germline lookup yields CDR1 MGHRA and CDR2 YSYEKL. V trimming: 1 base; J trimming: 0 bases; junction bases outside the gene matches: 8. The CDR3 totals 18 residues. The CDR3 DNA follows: TGCGCCAGCAGCCAAGTTGGGCGGGACAGGAGCTCTGGAAACACCATATATTTT. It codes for CASSQVGRDRSSGNTIYF.

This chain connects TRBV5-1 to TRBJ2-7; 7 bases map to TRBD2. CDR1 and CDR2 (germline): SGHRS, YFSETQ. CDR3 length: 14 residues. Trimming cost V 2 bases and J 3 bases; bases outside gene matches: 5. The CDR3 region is CASSFASGSYEQYF. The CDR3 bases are TGCGCCAGCAGCTTTGCTAGCGGAAGCTACGAGCAGTACTTC. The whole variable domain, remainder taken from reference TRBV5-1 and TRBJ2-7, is KAGVTQTPRYLIKTRGQQVTLSCSPISGHRSVSWYQQTPGQGLQFLFEYFSETQRNKGNFPGRFSGRQFSNSRSEMNVSTLELGDSALYLCASSFASGSYEQYFGPGTRLTVT.